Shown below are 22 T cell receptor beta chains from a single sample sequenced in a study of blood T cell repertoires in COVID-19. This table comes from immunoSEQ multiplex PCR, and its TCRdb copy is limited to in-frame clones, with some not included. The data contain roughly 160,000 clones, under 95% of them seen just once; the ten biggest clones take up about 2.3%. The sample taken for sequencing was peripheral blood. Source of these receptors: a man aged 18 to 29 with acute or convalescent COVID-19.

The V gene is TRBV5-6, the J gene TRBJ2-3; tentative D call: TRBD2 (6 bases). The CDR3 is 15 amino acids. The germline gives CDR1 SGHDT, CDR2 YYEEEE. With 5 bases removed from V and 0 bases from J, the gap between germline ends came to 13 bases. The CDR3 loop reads CASRRLVTSTDTQYF. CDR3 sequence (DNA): TGTGCCAGCAGAAGACTAGTCACTAGCACAGATACGCAGTATTTT.

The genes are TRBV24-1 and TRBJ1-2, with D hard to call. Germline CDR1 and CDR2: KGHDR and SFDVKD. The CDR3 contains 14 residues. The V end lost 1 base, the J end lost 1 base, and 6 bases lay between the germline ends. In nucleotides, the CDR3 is TGTGCCACCAGTGATTTTAATAGTAACTATGGCTACACCTTC. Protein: CATSDFNSNYGYTF.

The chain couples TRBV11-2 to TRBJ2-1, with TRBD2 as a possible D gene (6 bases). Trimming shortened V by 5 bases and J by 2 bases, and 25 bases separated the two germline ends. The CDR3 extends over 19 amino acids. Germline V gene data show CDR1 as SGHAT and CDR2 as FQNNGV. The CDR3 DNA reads TGTGCCAGCAGCCCCTTCACCCCGGGGGACCTCCTGACCTACAATGAGCAGTTCTTC. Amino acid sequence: CASSPFTPGDLLTYNEQFF.

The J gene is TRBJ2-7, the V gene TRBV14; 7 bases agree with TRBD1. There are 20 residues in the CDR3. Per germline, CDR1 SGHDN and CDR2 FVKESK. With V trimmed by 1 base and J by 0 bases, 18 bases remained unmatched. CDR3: CASSQVLPYFRQGSSYEQYF. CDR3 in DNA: TGTGCCAGCAGCCAAGTGCTGCCCTACTTTCGACAGGGCAGCTCCTACGAGCAGTACTTC.

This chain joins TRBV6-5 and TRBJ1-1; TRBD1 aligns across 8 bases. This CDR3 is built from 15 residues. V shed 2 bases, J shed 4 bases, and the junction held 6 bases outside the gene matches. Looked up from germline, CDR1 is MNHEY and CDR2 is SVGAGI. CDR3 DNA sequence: TGTGCCAGCAGTTACCCCACAGGGGGACGCACTGAAGCTTTCTTT. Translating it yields CASSYPTGGRTEAFF.

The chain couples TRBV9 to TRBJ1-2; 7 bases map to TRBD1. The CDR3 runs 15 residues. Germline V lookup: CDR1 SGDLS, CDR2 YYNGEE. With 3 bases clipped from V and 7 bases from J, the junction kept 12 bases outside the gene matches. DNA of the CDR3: TGTGCCAGCAGCGACCCCGGACAGGATGCGGGTGGCTACACCTTC. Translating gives CASSDPGQDAGGYTF.

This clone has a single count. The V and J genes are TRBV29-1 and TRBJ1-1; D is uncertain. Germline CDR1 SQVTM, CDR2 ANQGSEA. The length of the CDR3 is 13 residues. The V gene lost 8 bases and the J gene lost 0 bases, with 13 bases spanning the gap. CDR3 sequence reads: CSTQTVLNTEAFF. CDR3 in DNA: TGCAGCACCCAAACAGTCCTGAACACTGAAGCTTTCTTT.

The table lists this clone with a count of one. CDR3 bases: TGTGCCAGCAGCTTAATACAGGGGGGGAGCACTGAAGCTTTCTTT. As protein: CASSLIQGGSTEAFF. The chain uses TRBV7-6 and TRBJ1-1, with TRBD1 matching over 8 bases. Germline V CDR1 and CDR2: SGHVS, FNYEAQ. This CDR3 is 15 amino acids long. The J segment lost 4 bases and the V segment lost 2 bases, leaving 6 bases of the junction unmatched.

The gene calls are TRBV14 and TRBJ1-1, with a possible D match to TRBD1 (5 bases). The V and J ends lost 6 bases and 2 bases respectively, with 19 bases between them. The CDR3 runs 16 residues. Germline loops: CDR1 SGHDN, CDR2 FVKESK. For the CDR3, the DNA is TGTGCCAGCAGTCCTGACAGTTTATTAGGTAACACTGAAGCTTTCTTT. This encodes CASSPDSLLGNTEAFF. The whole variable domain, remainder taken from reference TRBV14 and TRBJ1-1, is EAGVTQFPSHSVIEKGQTVTLRCDPISGHDNLYWYRRVMGKEIKFLLHFVKESKQDESGMPNNRFLAERTGGTYSTLKVQPAELEDSGVYFCASSPDSLLGNTEAFFGQGTRLTVV.

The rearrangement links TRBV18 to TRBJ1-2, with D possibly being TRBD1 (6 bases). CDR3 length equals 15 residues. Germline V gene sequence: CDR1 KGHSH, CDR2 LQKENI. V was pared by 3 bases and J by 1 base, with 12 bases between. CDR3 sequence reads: CASSPSGGLNYGYTF. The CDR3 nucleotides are TGTGCCAGCTCACCTTCCGGGGGGCTTAACTATGGCTACACCTTC.

CDR3 region: CASSPGTGGLEQYF. The CDR3 DNA reads TGTGCCAGCAGTCCCGGGACAGGGGGACTCGAGCAGTACTTC. The rearrangement uses TRBV27 and TRBJ2-7, with 11 bases aligning to TRBD1. Trimming cost V 5 bases and J 6 bases; bases outside gene matches: 6. Germline CDR1 MNHEY, CDR2 SMNVEV (reference sequence). CDR3 length: 14 residues.

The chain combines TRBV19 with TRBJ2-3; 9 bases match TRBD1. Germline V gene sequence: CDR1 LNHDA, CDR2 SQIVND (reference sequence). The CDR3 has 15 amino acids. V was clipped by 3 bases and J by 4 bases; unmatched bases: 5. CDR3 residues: CASSIRTGVADTQYF. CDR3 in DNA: TGTGCCAGTAGTATTCGGACAGGGGTGGCAGATACGCAGTATTTT.

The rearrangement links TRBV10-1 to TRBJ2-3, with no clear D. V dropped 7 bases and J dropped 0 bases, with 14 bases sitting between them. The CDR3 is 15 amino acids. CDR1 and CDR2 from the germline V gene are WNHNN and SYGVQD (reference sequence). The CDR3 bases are TGCGCCAGCACCCTCCGGCGGCTTAGCACAGATACGCAGTATTTT. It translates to CASTLRRLSTDTQYF.

This chain's CDR3 is CASSRKSGRGTEAFF. CDR3 in DNA: TGTGCCAGCAGCCGGAAAAGCGGACGAGGGACTGAAGCTTTCTTT. The J gene is TRBJ1-1, the V gene TRBV7-2; no clear D gene. Deletions cut 5 bases from V and 5 bases from J, with 18 bases between. Germline CDR1 is SGHTA and CDR2 is FQGNSA. This CDR3 spans 15 amino acids. Full variable domain (outside the CDR3, taken from reference TRBV7-2 and TRBJ1-1): GAGVSQSPSNKVTEKGKDVELRCDPISGHTALYWYRQSLGQGLEFLIYFQGNSAPDKSGLPSDRFSAERTGGSVSTLTIQRTQQEDSAVYLCASSRKSGRGTEAFFGQGTRLTVV.

The CDR3 DNA is TGTGCCTGGAGTGGGTTAGCGGGGGCCCGCACAGATACGCAGTATTTT. It yields the protein CAWSGLAGARTDTQYF. The chain combines TRBV30 with TRBJ2-3, with TRBD2 matching 9 bases. The V and J ends lost 1 base and 1 base, in that order; junction bases with no gene match: 6. Germline V gene data show CDR1 as GTSNPN and CDR2 as SVGIG (reference sequence). The CDR3 runs 16 residues.

CDR3 in DNA: TGTGCCAGCAGCCAAGACGTCCACGGGAGGACAGGGCTAAACGAGCAGTACTTC. It translates to CASSQDVHGRTGLNEQYF. The chain joins TRBV14 to TRBJ2-7; possible D gene TRBD1, 8 bases. Trimming cost V 0 bases and J 5 bases, with 23 bases left between them. Germline lookup yields CDR1 SGHDN and CDR2 FVKESK. The CDR3 contains 18 residues.

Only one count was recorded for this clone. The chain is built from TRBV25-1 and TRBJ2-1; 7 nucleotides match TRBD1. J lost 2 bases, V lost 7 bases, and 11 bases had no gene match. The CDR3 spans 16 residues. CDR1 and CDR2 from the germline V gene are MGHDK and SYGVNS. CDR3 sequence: CASIPAGTATYNEQFF. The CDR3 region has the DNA TGTGCCAGCATCCCCGCCGGGACAGCTACCTACAATGAGCAGTTCTTC.

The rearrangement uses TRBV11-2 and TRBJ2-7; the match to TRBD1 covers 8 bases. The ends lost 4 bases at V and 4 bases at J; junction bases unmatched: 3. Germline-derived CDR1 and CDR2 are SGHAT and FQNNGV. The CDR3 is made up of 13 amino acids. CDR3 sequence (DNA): TGTGCCAGCAGCTCACGGGACAGGTACGAGCAGTACTTC. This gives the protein CASSSRDRYEQYF. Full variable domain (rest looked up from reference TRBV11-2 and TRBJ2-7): EAGVAQSPRYKIIEKRQSVAFWCNPISGHATLYWYQQILGQGPKLLIQFQNNGVVDDSQLPKDRFSAERLKGVDSTLKIQPAKLEDSAVYLCASSSRDRYEQYFGPGTRLTVT.

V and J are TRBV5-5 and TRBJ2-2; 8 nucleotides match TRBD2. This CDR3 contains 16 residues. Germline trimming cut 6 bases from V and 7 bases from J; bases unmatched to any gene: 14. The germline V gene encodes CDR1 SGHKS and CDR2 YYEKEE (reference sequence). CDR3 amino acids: CASTGIPGGMNGELFF. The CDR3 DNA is TGTGCCAGCACGGGTATTCCGGGGGGGATGAACGGGGAGCTGTTTTTT.

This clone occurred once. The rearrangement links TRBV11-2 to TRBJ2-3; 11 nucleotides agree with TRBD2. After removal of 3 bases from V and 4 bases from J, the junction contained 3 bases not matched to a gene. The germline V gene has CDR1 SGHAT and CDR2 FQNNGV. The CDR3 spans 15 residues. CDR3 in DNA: TGTGCCAGCAGCTTTCTTAGCGGGGGGGCAGATACGCAGTATTTT. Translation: CASSFLSGGADTQYF.

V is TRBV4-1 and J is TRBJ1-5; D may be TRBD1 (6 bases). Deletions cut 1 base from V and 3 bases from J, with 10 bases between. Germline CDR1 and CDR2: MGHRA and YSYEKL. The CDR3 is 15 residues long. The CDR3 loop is CASSQGDTLNQPQHF. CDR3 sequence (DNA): TGCGCCAGCAGCCAAGGGGACACCCTCAATCAGCCCCAGCATTTT.

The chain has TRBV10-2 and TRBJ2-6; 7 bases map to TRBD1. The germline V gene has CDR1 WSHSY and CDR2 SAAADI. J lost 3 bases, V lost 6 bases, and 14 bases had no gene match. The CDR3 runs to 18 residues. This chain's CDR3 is CASSPRIGGAFGANVLTF. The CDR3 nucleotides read TGCGCCAGCAGCCCCAGAATAGGGGGCGCCTTTGGGGCCAACGTCCTGACTTTC.